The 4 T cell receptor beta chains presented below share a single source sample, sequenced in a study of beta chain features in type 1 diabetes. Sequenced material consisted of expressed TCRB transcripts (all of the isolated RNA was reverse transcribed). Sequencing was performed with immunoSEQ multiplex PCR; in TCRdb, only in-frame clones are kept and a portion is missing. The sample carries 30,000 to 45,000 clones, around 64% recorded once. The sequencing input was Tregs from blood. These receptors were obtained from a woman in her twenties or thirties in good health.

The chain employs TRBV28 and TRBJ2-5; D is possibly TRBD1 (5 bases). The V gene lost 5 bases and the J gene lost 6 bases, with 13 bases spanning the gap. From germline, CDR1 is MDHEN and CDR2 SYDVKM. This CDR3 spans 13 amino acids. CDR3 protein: CASSQGRVKTQYF. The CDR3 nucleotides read TGTGCCAGCAGTCAGGGCAGGGTGAAGACCCAGTACTTC.

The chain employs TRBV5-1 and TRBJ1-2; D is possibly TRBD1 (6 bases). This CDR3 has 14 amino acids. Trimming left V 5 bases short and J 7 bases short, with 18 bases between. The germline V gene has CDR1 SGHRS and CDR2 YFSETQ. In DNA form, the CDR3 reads TGCGCCAGCAGTTTTTTAGACAGGTCTGCTGGCTACACCTTC. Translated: CASSFLDRSAGYTF.

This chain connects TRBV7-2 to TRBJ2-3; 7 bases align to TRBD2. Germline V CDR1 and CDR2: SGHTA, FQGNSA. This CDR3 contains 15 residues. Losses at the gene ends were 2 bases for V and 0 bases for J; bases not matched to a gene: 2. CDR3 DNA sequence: TGTGCCAGCAGCTTATTCGGGAGGAGCACAGATACGCAGTATTTT. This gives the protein CASSLFGRSTDTQYF.

The CDR3 sequence: CASPPVGEVSYNEQFF. In nucleotides, the CDR3 is TGTGCCAGTCCACCTGTCGGGGAGGTCTCCTACAATGAGCAGTTCTTC. V usage is TRBV7-9 and J usage is TRBJ2-1; a possible D gene is TRBD2 (6 bases). V shed 9 bases and J shed 0 bases, with 18 bases lying between them. There are 16 residues in the CDR3. Germline V gene lookup returns CDR1 SEHNR and CDR2 FQNEAQ (reference sequence).